This TCR beta chain was sequenced during a study of T cell responses to AZD1222 COVID-19 vaccine. Notes on the study in general: Regions 160-218 and 743-854 dominated among vaccine-associated CD4 TCRs spanning spike. Donors were mostly white British, more females; clonal diversity possibly underestimated.

Clones were read by immunoSEQ multiplex PCR, and TCRdb kept only the in-frame ones, dropping some. Found here are 50,000 to 85,000 clones, 75% to 85% of them singletons; the top ten hold 23%. Points on this clone: What it binds is unknown.

The starting material was peripheral blood, obtained on day 0 of MenACWY control vaccination. The TCR comes from an adult in good health.

The CDR3 region is CASSQAGARTEAFF. In DNA form, the CDR3 reads TGCGCCAGCAGCCAAGCCGGCGCGAGGACTGAAGCTTTCTTT. V usage is TRBV4-1 and J usage is TRBJ1-1; D not resolved. Germline CDR1 MGHRA, CDR2 YSYEKL. V gave up 1 base and J gave up 5 bases, with 11 bases separating them. The CDR3 contains 14 residues.